Included here is one T cell receptor beta chain sequence, with context. Original analysis: Reference gene primers were amplified, and this amplification served to estimate nucleated cell counts. Profiling relied on immunoSEQ multiplex PCR, and the TCRdb table lists in-frame clones only, not all of them. The V and J calls and the clone size are those of that table, but D and trimming were determined from the DNA. This table has over 150,000 clones, 81% appearing once. Germline CDR1 is SGDLS and CDR2 is YYNGEE. The V segment lost 0 bases and the J segment 8 bases; nucleotides outside the gene matches: 10. The CDR3 loop spans 15 amino acids. The data were obtained in a study of blood T cell repertoires in COVID-19.

The V call is TRBV9, the J call TRBJ1-2; TRBD1 matches at 7 bases. The sequence was obtained from a woman older than 75 with COVID-19, enrolled during active disease. Source material: peripheral blood. CDR3 DNA: TGTGCCAGCAGCGTAGCGGAACAGGGGTCACGGGGCTACACCTTC. Translated: CASSVAEQGSRGYTF.